The rows below give T cell receptor beta chains drawn from one sample of a study of CD8 T cells in Susac syndrome. TCRdb re-called the immunoSEQ multiplex PCR reads with MiXCR, one entry per CDR3 protein. The data hold approximately 180,000 distinct CDR3 sequences, with 90% to 95% observed a single time. Material for sequencing was CD4+ T cells from PBMCs. The receptors shown here come from a human donor with Susac syndrome. Both conserved end residues are part of each CDR3. D genes are given only for firm matches. Clone size is stated in some rows and not others, as once, few, many or a class when expanded.

V: TRBV28; size: -; D: -; J: TRBJ1-1; CDR3: CASITDTGDTEAFF; DNA: TGTGCCAGCATAACGGATACGGGGGACACTGAAGCTTTCTTT
V: TRBV25-1; size: -; D: -; J: TRBJ2-5; CDR3: CASKGLRETQYF; DNA: TGTGCCAGCAAGGGGTTGAGAGAGACCCAGTACTTC
V: TRBV6-1; size: -; D: -; J: TRBJ1-6; CDR3: CASKQGTNSPLHF; DNA: TGTGCCAGTAAACAGGGTACTAATTCACCCCTCCACTTT
V: TRBV30; size: -; D: TRBD1; J: TRBJ1-1; CDR3: CAWSSGPGTVNTEAFF; DNA: TGTGCCTGGAGTAGCGGTCCCGGGACAGTGAACACTGAAGCTTTCTTT
V: TRBV12-3/TRBV12-4; size: -; D: -; J: TRBJ1-2; CDR3: CASRLLGGADYGYTF; DNA: TGTGCCAGCAGACTCCTGGGGGGCGCGGACTATGGCTACACCTTC
V: TRBV19; size: -; D: TRBD2; J: TRBJ2-2; CDR3: CATGRARPGELFF; DNA: TGTGCCACGGGGAGGGCTAGACCCGGGGAGCTGTTTTTT
V: TRBV15; size: once; D: TRBD1; J: TRBJ2-1; CDR3: CATRDGQESSYNEQFF; DNA: TGTGCCACCAGAGACGGACAGGAGAGCTCCTACAATGAGCAGTTCTTC
V: TRBV5-1; size: -; D: -; J: TRBJ1-2; CDR3: CASSLEGDSYGYTF; DNA: TGCGCCAGCAGCTTGGAGGGGGACTCCTATGGCTACACCTTC
V: TRBV30; size: -; D: TRBD1; J: TRBJ1-5; CDR3: CAWSVWDRSQPQHF; DNA: TGTGCCTGGAGTGTTTGGGACAGAAGTCAGCCCCAGCATTTT
V: TRBV5-1; size: -; D: -; J: TRBJ2-5; CDR3: CASSLGPGRETQYF; DNA: TGCGCCAGCAGCCTTGGCCCGGGGAGGGAGACCCAGTACTTC
V: TRBV20-1; size: -; D: -; J: TRBJ1-5; CDR3: CSARDRVDSNQPQHF; DNA: TGCAGTGCTAGAGATCGGGTCGACTCCAATCAGCCCCAGCATTTT
V: TRBV11-3; size: -; D: -; J: TRBJ2-4; CDR3: CASSLEGGGIQYF; DNA: TGTGCCAGCAGCTTAGAGGGTGGCGGCATTCAGTACTTC
V: TRBV20-1; size: -; D: -; J: TRBJ2-5; CDR3: CSARGGPETQYF; DNA: TGCAGTGCTAGAGGGGGCCCAGAGACCCAGTACTTC
V: TRBV20-1; size: -; D: -; J: TRBJ1-1; CDR3: CSARVGGLDTEAFF; DNA: TGCAGTGCTAGAGTGGGGGGGCTAGACACTGAAGCTTTCTTT
V: TRBV30; size: -; D: -; J: TRBJ1-2; CDR3: CAWSVRGALGYTF; DNA: TGTGCCTGGAGTGTACGGGGGGCGCTCGGCTACACCTTC
V: TRBV5-1; size: -; D: -; J: TRBJ1-6; CDR3: CASSLVRDSPLHF; DNA: TGCGCCAGCAGCTTGGTGAGGGATTCACCCCTCCACTTT
V: TRBV6-5; size: -; D: -; J: TRBJ1-1; CDR3: CASSYSSNGNTEAFF; DNA: TGTGCCAGCAGTTACTCGAGTAATGGGAACACTGAAGCTTTCTTT
V: TRBV18; size: -; D: -; J: TRBJ1-1; CDR3: CASSPREGRRTEAFF; DNA: TGTGCCAGCTCACCACGGGAGGGGCGAAGGACTGAAGCTTTCTTT
V: TRBV4-1; size: once; D: -; J: TRBJ2-3; CDR3: CASSRPPRQSTDTQYF; DNA: TGCGCCAGCAGCCGCCCCCCCCGACAGAGCACAGATACGCAGTATTTT
V: TRBV3-1; size: -; D: -; J: TRBJ2-4; CDR3: CASSQVRGLAKNIQYF; DNA: TGTGCCAGCAGCCAGGTCAGGGGACTAGCCAAAAACATTCAGTACTTC
V: TRBV11-1; size: -; D: -; J: TRBJ1-3; CDR3: CASSDPRQEGRQKNGNTIYF; DNA: TGTGCCAGCAGCGACCCGAGACAGGAAGGACGTCAAAAGAATGGAAACACCATATATTTT
V: TRBV7-9; size: -; D: TRBD2; J: TRBJ2-1; CDR3: CASSLEGLAKKQFF; DNA: TGTGCCAGCAGCTTAGAGGGACTAGCAAAGAAGCAGTTCTTC
V: TRBV28; size: once; D: TRBD1; J: TRBJ1-1; CDR3: CASRRTGKNTEAFF; DNA: TGTGCCAGCAGAAGGACAGGAAAGAACACTGAAGCTTTCTTT
V: TRBV19; size: -; D: -; J: TRBJ2-1; CDR3: CASSMGQGSYNEQFF; DNA: TGTGCCAGTAGTATGGGGCAGGGGTCTTACAATGAGCAGTTCTTC
V: TRBV20-1; size: -; D: TRBD1; J: TRBJ1-3; CDR3: CSASRTGRNTIYF; DNA: TGCAGTGCTAGTAGGACAGGACGGAACACCATATATTTT
V: TRBV10-3; size: once; D: TRBD2; J: TRBJ2-1; CDR3: CAISESTGLAGEGEQFF; DNA: TGTGCCATCAGTGAGTCAACAGGACTAGCGGGAGAGGGTGAGCAGTTCTTC
V: TRBV6-5; size: -; D: TRBD2; J: TRBJ2-7; CDR3: CASSSSGTNYEQYF; DNA: TGTGCCAGCAGTTCGTCCGGGACTAACTACGAGCAGTACTTC
V: TRBV10-3; size: -; D: TRBD1; J: TRBJ2-5; CDR3: CAIRAGTGSSLAPYQETQYF; DNA: TGTGCCATCAGGGCCGGGACAGGGTCAAGTCTAGCGCCTTATCAAGAGACCCAGTACTTC
V: TRBV18; size: -; D: -; J: TRBJ1-3; CDR3: CASSRSQRNTIYF; DNA: TGTGCCAGCTCACGATCCCAGAGAAACACCATATATTTT
V: TRBV29-1; size: -; D: TRBD2; J: TRBJ2-2; CDR3: CSVTSGRSVYTGELFF; DNA: TGCAGCGTAACTAGCGGGAGGTCCGTCTACACCGGGGAGCTGTTTTTT
V: TRBV7-9; size: -; D: TRBD2; J: TRBJ2-3; CDR3: CASSGGTSGDTDTQYF; DNA: TGTGCCAGCAGCGGAGGGACTAGCGGGGACACAGATACGCAGTATTTT
V: TRBV2; size: -; D: -; J: TRBJ2-1; CDR3: CASSEFGTSYNEQFF; DNA: TGTGCCAGCAGTGAATTCGGGACATCTTACAATGAGCAGTTCTTC
V: TRBV3-1; size: -; D: -; J: TRBJ2-1; CDR3: CASSQERGRHHNDQFF; DNA: TGTGCCAGCAGCCAAGAACGTGGGAGACACCACAATGACCAGTTCTTC
V: TRBV27; size: -; D: -; J: TRBJ2-4; CDR3: CASRRDGPGAKNIQYF; DNA: TGTGCCAGCAGGAGAGACGGTCCAGGAGCCAAAAACATTCAGTACTTC
V: TRBV7-8; size: -; D: -; J: TRBJ1-6; CDR3: CASSPSDLGRPLHF; DNA: TGTGCCAGCAGCCCGAGTGATTTGGGTCGGCCCCTCCACTTT
V: TRBV6-4; size: once; D: TRBD1; J: TRBJ2-1; CDR3: CASSASGQGLTEQFF; DNA: TGTGCCAGCAGTGCCTCGGGACAGGGATTGACTGAGCAGTTCTTC
V: TRBV29-1; size: -; D: TRBD1; J: TRBJ2-5; CDR3: CSVQKGAETQYF; DNA: TGCAGCGTCCAAAAGGGGGCAGAGACCCAGTACTTC
V: TRBV7-2; size: -; D: -; J: TRBJ1-1; CDR3: CASSSNRAQVNTEAFF; DNA: TGTGCCAGCAGCTCAAACAGGGCCCAAGTGAACACTGAAGCTTTCTTT
V: TRBV12-3/TRBV12-4; size: -; D: -; J: TRBJ2-7; CDR3: CASSLRGHSYEQYF; DNA: TGTGCCAGCAGTTTAAGGGGACACTCCTACGAGCAGTACTTC
V: TRBV12-3/TRBV12-4; size: -; D: -; J: TRBJ2-5; CDR3: CASSHEDSWSETQYF; DNA: TGTGCCAGCAGCCATGAGGACAGTTGGTCGGAGACCCAGTACTTC
V: TRBV5-1; size: -; D: TRBD2; J: TRBJ2-1; CDR3: CASSPSGLAGGPNEQFF; DNA: TGCGCCAGCAGCCCCTCCGGACTAGCGGGGGGGCCAAATGAGCAGTTCTTC
V: TRBV30; size: -; D: TRBD1; J: TRBJ1-4; CDR3: CAWSAGQVNEKLFF; DNA: TGTGCCTGGAGTGCAGGACAGGTTAATGAAAAACTGTTTTTT
V: TRBV30; size: -; D: -; J: TRBJ1-3; CDR3: CAWSVSSFGNTIYF; DNA: TGTGCCTGGAGTGTATCCTCGTTCGGAAACACCATATATTTT
V: TRBV18; size: -; D: TRBD2; J: TRBJ2-1; CDR3: CASSLQTSGRMENEQFF; DNA: TGTGCCAGCTCACTCCAAACTAGCGGGAGGATGGAAAATGAGCAGTTCTTC
V: TRBV11-2; size: -; D: -; J: TRBJ2-3; CDR3: CASSLLLGGQDTQYF; DNA: TGTGCCAGCAGCTTATTACTGGGGGGGCAGGATACGCAGTATTTT
V: TRBV29-1; size: -; D: -; J: TRBJ1-3; CDR3: CSVGGPDPSGNTIYF; DNA: TGCAGCGTTGGCGGGCCAGACCCCTCTGGAAACACCATATATTTT